These 26 T cell receptor beta chains share one sample of origin, sequenced in a study of blood T cells in healthy people across ages. It was with a sample-barcoded 5' primer and a J-beta primer mix that a second PCR of roughly 7 to 11 cycles was run. Using its own MiXCR run on the 5' RACE reads, TCRdb lists one record per CDR3 protein. The sample yields around 800,000 distinct CDR3 sequences, 20% to 30% seen once. Another study also made use of these data, one on T cells of mothers and their children.

Specimen: blood. The receptors were gathered from a boy aged 5 to 17 in good health.

This clonotype came up a few times. The rearrangement joins TRBV4-2 to TRBJ2-6; D is tentatively TRBD1 or TRBD2 (5 bases each). Trimming removed 2 bases at V and 3 bases at J, with 14 bases between. From germline, CDR1 is LGHNA and CDR2 YNFKEQ. CDR3 size: 17 residues. CDR3 in DNA: TGTGCCAGCAGCCAAAGCCGGGGCCCCCGTGGGGCCAACGTCCTGACTTTC. Translation: CASSQSRGPRGANVLTF.

This clonotype was counted only a few times. J is TRBJ1-2 and V is TRBV27; tentative D call: TRBD1 (5 bases). The ends were cut back, 8 bases at V and 3 bases at J, with 10 bases in the middle. CDR1 is MNHEY, CDR2 SMNVEV, per germline (reference sequence). The CDR3 covers 12 residues. The CDR3 region is CASPRQYYGYTF. CDR3 DNA: TGTGCCAGCCCTCGACAGTACTATGGCTACACCTTC.

This chain joins TRBV6-6 and TRBJ1-5; 9 nucleotides agree with TRBD1. The junction had 5 bases not matched to a gene; V was cut back by 4 bases and J by 4 bases. This CDR3 is built from 15 residues. Germline CDR1 MNHNY, CDR2 SVGAGI (reference sequence). Here the CDR3 DNA reads TGTGCCAGCAGTTCGTGGGACAGGGATAATCAGCCCCAGCATTTT. Translation: CASSSWDRDNQPQHF.

The chain links TRBV13 to TRBJ1-2, with unresolved D. The V gene lost 6 bases and the J gene lost 0 bases, with 8 bases spanning the gap. The germline V gene has CDR1 PRHDT and CDR2 FYEKMQ (reference sequence). CDR3 size: 13 residues. The CDR3 nucleotides are TGTGCCAGCAGTAATATCCCTAACTATGGCTACACCTTC. Translating it yields CASSNIPNYGYTF.

This clonotype was observed a few times. A junction end diverges from the germline sequence, so it may reflect a read error. The rearrangement links TRBV7-3 to TRBJ2-1; perhaps TRBD2 as D (7 bases). Germline-derived CDR1 and CDR2 are SGHTA and FQGTGA. This CDR3 region has 16 residues. Here the CDR3 DNA reads TGTGCCAGCAGCTTAAAATGGAGGGGGGGGTACAATGAGCAGCTCTTC. Amino acid sequence: CASSLKWRGGYNEQLF.

The gene calls are TRBV6-5 and TRBJ2-3; 13 bases line up with TRBD2. Trimming took 9 bases from V and 5 from J; bases not matched to a gene: 8. From germline, CDR1 is MNHEY and CDR2 SVGAGI. The CDR3 consists of 15 residues. CDR3 sequence: CASRLGLAGEDTQYF. DNA for the CDR3: TGTGCCAGTAGATTAGGACTAGCGGGGGAAGATACGCAGTATTTT.

V usage is TRBV12-3 or TRBV12-4 and J usage is TRBJ2-2; possible D gene TRBD2, 5 bases. The CDR3 has 16 amino acids. V dropped 6 bases and J dropped 0 bases, with 14 bases sitting between them. The CDR3 DNA follows: TGTGCCAGCAGCAAGGACGGGAATCCGAACACCGGGGAGCTGTTTTTT. This gives the protein CASSKDGNPNTGELFF.

This clonotype was recorded a few times. V usage is TRBV7-9 and J usage is TRBJ2-1; 7 bases fit TRBD1. The germline CDR1 and CDR2 sequences are SEHNR and FQNEAQ (reference sequence). J gave up 6 bases and V 4 bases, and 9 bases lay outside the gene matches. The CDR3 loop spans 15 amino acids. The CDR3 sequence is CASSSPGQRTNEQFF. DNA for the CDR3: TGTGCCAGCAGCTCCCCGGGACAGCGGACCAATGAGCAGTTCTTC.

The chain links TRBV4-2 to TRBJ2-7; TRBD2 matches 11 bases. After removal of 0 bases from V and 0 bases from J, the junction contained 4 bases not matched to a gene. The CDR3 runs to 17 residues. Germline V CDR1 and CDR2: LGHNA, YNFKEQ. CDR3 DNA sequence: TGTGCCAGCAGCCAAGATCTGGGACTAGCGGACTCCTACGAGCAGTACTTC. This encodes CASSQDLGLADSYEQYF.

The chain couples TRBV6-1 to TRBJ1-1; TRBD1 is a possible D gene (5 bases). This CDR3 is built from 14 residues. Germline V gene data show CDR1 as MNHNS and CDR2 as SASEGT. Trimming took 6 bases from V and 5 from J, leaving 16 bases between them. As DNA, the CDR3 is TGTGCCAGCAGCCAGGGCTGGATGGAAACTGAAGCTTTCTTT. Protein product: CASSQGWMETEAFF.

This chain joins TRBV4-1 and TRBJ2-5; D is perhaps TRBD2 (6 bases). The J call may not be correct, given that the DNA end is closer to TRBJ2-7. There are 14 residues in the CDR3. Per germline, CDR1 MGHRA and CDR2 YSYEKL. The CDR3 DNA reads TGCGCCAGCAGCCAAGAGCGGGGCGGCTACGAGCAGTACTTC. Protein sequence: CASSQERGGYEQYF.

This clonotype was found a few times. The chain recombines TRBV29-1 with TRBJ2-5; D remains unclear. The length of the CDR3 is 13 residues. The germline V gene has CDR1 SQVTM and CDR2 ANQGSEA. Trimming shortened V by 1 base and J by 2 bases, and 8 bases separated the two germline ends. CDR3 residues: CSVEVGRQETQYF. Written as DNA, the CDR3 is TGCAGCGTTGAAGTCGGTAGGCAAGAGACCCAGTACTTC.

V and J are TRBV6-5 and TRBJ2-7; unclear D gene. Looked up from germline, CDR1 is MNHEY and CDR2 is SVGAGI. This CDR3 contains 16 residues. V gave up 0 bases and J gave up 3 bases, with 15 bases separating them. The CDR3 is CASSYSIWAGDYEQYF. For the CDR3, the DNA is TGTGCCAGCAGTTACTCGATATGGGCTGGGGACTACGAGCAGTACTTC.

This clonotype was seen a handful of times. The rearrangement uses TRBV2 and TRBJ2-7; tentatively, D is TRBD1 (5 bases). The V and J ends lost 8 bases and 0 bases respectively, with 11 bases between them. CDR3 length equals 13 residues. CDR1 is SNHLY, CDR2 FYNNEI, per germline. CDR3 in DNA: TGTGCCAGCTGGGGCAGGCCCTCCTACGAGCAGTACTTC. It codes for CASWGRPSYEQYF.

This clonotype was seen a few times. This rearrangement joins TRBV7-3 to TRBJ2-2, with 9 bases aligning to TRBD2. Unmatched junction bases numbered 11, after V lost 4 bases and J lost 8 bases. The CDR3 extends over 16 amino acids. Germline CDR1 SGHTA, CDR2 FQGTGA. The CDR3 DNA is TGTGCCAGCAGCTCTGTAGCGGGGGCGGCTGCGGGGGAGCTGTTTTTT. Translation gives CASSSVAGAAAGELFF.

There are a few counts of this clonotype. The chain carries TRBV29-1 and TRBJ1-6, with a tentative D call TRBD1 (6 bases). Germline V gene sequence: CDR1 SQVTM, CDR2 ANQGSEA. The V gene lost 4 bases and the J gene lost 3 bases, with 10 bases spanning the gap. The CDR3 spans 14 residues. CDR3 loop: CSVATGVYNSPLHF. CDR3 DNA sequence: TGCAGCGTTGCGACAGGAGTCTATAATTCACCCCTCCACTTT.

The chain combines TRBV20-1 with TRBJ2-5; D possibly corresponds to TRBD2 (5 bases). Trimming cost V 3 bases and J 2 bases, with 13 bases left between them. From germline, CDR1 is DFQATT and CDR2 SNEGSKA (reference sequence). The CDR3 has 14 amino acids. The CDR3 reads CSASTGLAQETQYF. The CDR3 region has the DNA TGCAGTGCTAGTACTGGTCTAGCTCAAGAGACCCAGTACTTC.

CDR3 residues: CASSGDIRGYTF. DNA of the CDR3: TGCGCCAGCAGCGGGGACATCCGTGGCTACACCTTC. The genes are TRBV5-1 and TRBJ1-2; D perhaps matches TRBD1 (6 bases). Germline V gene data show CDR1 as SGHRS and CDR2 as YFSETQ. V was shortened by 4 bases and J by 7 bases, with 11 bases between the two germline ends. The CDR3 sequence is 12 residues long.

This clonotype was counted a few times. This rearrangement joins TRBV5-1 to TRBJ1-4; D gene uncertain. This CDR3 comprises 17 residues. V was shortened by 0 bases and J by 0 bases, with 12 bases between the two germline ends. Germline V gene sequence: CDR1 SGHRS, CDR2 YFSETQ. The CDR3 here is CASSLDAGFATNEKLFF. Here the CDR3 DNA reads TGCGCCAGCAGCTTGGATGCAGGATTCGCAACTAATGAAAAACTGTTTTTT.

This clonotype was seen ten or more times. V is TRBV20-1 and J is TRBJ2-5, with 9 bases fitting TRBD2. V lost 0 bases and J lost 0; bases outside the gene matches: 5. Per the germline V gene, CDR1 is DFQATT and CDR2 is SNEGSKA (reference sequence). This CDR3 has 16 amino acids. The CDR3 is CSAREGSGGYQETQYF. The CDR3 nucleotides read TGCAGTGCTAGAGAAGGTAGCGGGGGTTACCAAGAGACCCAGTACTTC.

This clonotype has only a few counts. This rearrangement joins TRBV25-1 to TRBJ1-2; D may be TRBD1 (6 bases). Germline V gives CDR1 MGHDK, CDR2 SYGVNS. V was trimmed by 3 bases and J by 6 bases, leaving 11 bases between them. The CDR3 sequence is 13 residues long. This CDR3 reads CASSEAGVNGYTF. In nucleotides, the CDR3 is TGTGCCAGCAGTGAGGCAGGGGTAAATGGCTACACCTTC.

This clonotype was found a few times. This chain uses TRBV4-1 with TRBJ2-7, with D possibly called TRBD1 or TRBD2 (5 bases each). The V gene lost 0 bases and the J gene lost 0 bases, with 12 bases spanning the gap. The CDR3 covers 16 residues. Germline-derived CDR1 and CDR2 are MGHRA and YSYEKL. In nucleotides, the CDR3 is TGCGCCAGCAGCCAAGATTGGACGGGGACCTCCTACGAGCAGTACTTC. Its translation is CASSQDWTGTSYEQYF.

This clonotype showed up just a few times. The genes are TRBV9 and TRBJ2-5, with D perhaps given as TRBD1 or TRBD2 (6 bases each). Germline V lookup: CDR1 SGDLS, CDR2 YYNGEE. V was cut by 3 bases and J by 3 bases, with 15 bases left in between. This CDR3 has 15 residues. This CDR3 reads CASSAHGGGEETQYF. CDR3 DNA sequence: TGTGCCAGCAGCGCCCACGGGGGCGGGGAAGAGACCCAGTACTTC. Using reference TRBV9 and TRBJ2-5 for the parts outside the CDR3, the full variable domain is DSGVTQTPKHLITATGQRVTLRCSPRSGDLSVYWYQQSLDQGLQFLIQYYNGEERAKGNILERFSAQQFPDLHSELNLSSLELGDSALYFCASSAHGGGEETQYFGPGTRLLVL.

This chain links TRBV4-2 with TRBJ2-4, with D uncertain. The CDR3 is made up of 16 amino acids. Germline V gene sequence: CDR1 LGHNA, CDR2 YNFKEQ. V lost 1 base, J lost 0 bases, and 10 bases lay in between. The CDR3 here is CASSQGFYIAKNIQYF. CDR3 nucleotide sequence: TGTGCCAGCAGCCAAGGCTTTTACATAGCCAAAAACATTCAGTACTTC.

The chain has TRBV9 and TRBJ2-5; 7 nucleotides match TRBD2. The DNA end is a closer match to TRBJ2-7, so the J assignment may be wrong. CDR1 is SGDLS, CDR2 YYNGEE, per germline. The CDR3 consists of 14 residues. The CDR3: CASSVDGGRYEQYF. DNA of the CDR3: TGTGCCAGCAGCGTAGACGGGGGGAGATACGAGCAGTACTTC.

V gene TRBV5-1 combines with J gene TRBJ1-4, with D hard to call. Deletions cut 0 bases from V and 6 bases from J, with 6 bases between. Germline values: CDR1 SGHRS, CDR2 YFSETQ. The CDR3 contains 13 residues. CDR3 sequence reads: CASSLDGHEKLFF. CDR3 nucleotides: TGCGCCAGCAGCTTGGATGGACATGAAAAACTGTTTTTT.